These 24 T cell receptor beta chains were sequenced from one sample in a study of T cell repertoires in cytomegalovirus infection. Their antigens are not known. TCRdb reprocessed the reads via MiXCR and lists one record per CDR3 protein. Of under 450,000 distinct CDR3 sequences in the sample, 34% were seen once. The sample was cultured PBMCs, taken from culture after CMV antigen stimulation. Receptor source: a human donor in good health (CMV status not recorded). Some clones in this sample may be carry-over from other donors' samples.

This clonotype was recorded a few times. The V call is TRBV7-2, the J call TRBJ2-3; D gene uncertain. CDR1 is SGHTA, CDR2 FQGNSA, per germline. The V and J ends lost 2 bases and 2 bases respectively, with 8 bases between them. This CDR3 contains 14 residues. This chain's CDR3 is CASSLNRFTDTQYF. The DNA for the CDR3 is TGTGCCAGCAGCTTAAACCGGTTCACAGATACGCAGTATTTT.

V gene TRBV4-3 combines with J gene TRBJ2-1; TRBD2 aligns across 12 bases. Trimming at V came to 1 base and at J to 2 bases, leaving 3 bases not matched to a gene. The length of the CDR3 is 17 residues. The germline V gene has CDR1 LGHNA and CDR2 YSLEER. This chain's CDR3 is CASSQVRTSGAYNEQFF. CDR3 nucleotide sequence: TGCGCCAGCAGCCAAGTCAGGACTAGCGGGGCCTACAATGAGCAGTTCTTC.

In this sample, this clonotype turned up a few times. The chain recombines TRBV7-2 with TRBJ2-5; D unclear. This CDR3 has 12 residues. Germline values: CDR1 SGHTA, CDR2 FQGNSA. Trimming removed 8 bases from V and 5 bases from J, with 12 bases in between. The CDR3 sequence: CASLEEVETQYF. The CDR3 DNA reads TGTGCCAGCCTGGAAGAGGTGGAGACCCAGTACTTC.

This clonotype was found a few times. This chain connects TRBV6-1 to TRBJ1-2; TRBD1 agrees at 8 bases. Unmatched junction bases numbered 5, after V lost 5 bases and J lost 6 bases. Germline-derived CDR1 and CDR2 are MNHNS and SASEGT. The CDR3 extends over 13 amino acids. The CDR3 nucleotides read TGTGCCAGCAGTTCGGGACAGGAGCATGGCTACACCTTC. Protein product: CASSSGQEHGYTF.

This clonotype was picked up a small number of times. The chain couples TRBV7-8 to TRBJ2-7; D is ambiguous. Per the germline V gene, CDR1 is SGHVS and CDR2 is FQNEAQ. The V end was cut by 5 bases, the J end by 2 bases, with 7 bases between. The CDR3 spans 12 residues. The CDR3 DNA is TGTGCCAGCAGCACCGGAACCTACGAGCAGTACTTC. Residues: CASSTGTYEQYF.

This clonotype was observed a few times. The genes are TRBV6-6 and TRBJ2-5; no reliable D call. The germline V and J ends were trimmed by 6 bases and 6 bases, with 20 bases remaining between them. This CDR3 is 15 amino acids long. CDR1 is MNHNY, CDR2 SVGAGI, per germline (reference sequence). The CDR3 region is CASSPYGYEGKTQYF. The DNA of the CDR3 is TGTGCCAGCAGCCCATACGGGTACGAAGGGAAGACCCAGTACTTC.

The CDR3 nucleotides are TGTGCCAGTAGTATGCCTTGGGAGGACGGCACTGAAGCTTTCTTT. This sequence encodes CASSMPWEDGTEAFF. This chain connects TRBV19 to TRBJ1-1, with D unclear. V dropped 3 bases and J dropped 4 bases, with 15 bases sitting between them. This CDR3 has 15 amino acids. Germline values: CDR1 LNHDA, CDR2 SQIVND (reference sequence).

At least ten counts were recorded for this clonotype. The chain combines TRBV7-2 with TRBJ1-3, with 8 bases identical to TRBD1. Trimming removed 5 bases from V and 0 bases from J; junction bases left unmatched: 6. Germline V gene lookup returns CDR1 SGHTA and CDR2 FQGNSA. The length of the CDR3 is 16 residues. The CDR3 DNA is TGTGCCAGCAGCATTCGACAGGGGCGCTCTGGAAACACCATATATTTT. It is translated as CASSIRQGRSGNTIYF.

This sequence joins TRBV6-2 or TRBV6-3 and TRBJ1-1; perhaps TRBD1 as D (5 bases). This CDR3 comprises 14 residues. V lost 2 bases, J lost 2 bases, and 9 bases lay in between. Germline CDR1 is MNHEY and CDR2 is SVGEGT. CDR3 sequence (DNA): TGTGCCAGCAGTTACGAGGGACTAAACACTGAAGCTTTCTTT. Protein product: CASSYEGLNTEAFF.

The chain combines TRBV7-9 with TRBJ1-2; D is possibly TRBD1 (5 bases). The CDR3 contains 14 residues. The V end lost 1 base, the J end lost 4 bases, and 10 bases lay between the germline ends. Germline V lookup: CDR1 SEHNR, CDR2 FQNEAQ (reference sequence). In DNA, the CDR3 is TGTGCCAGCAGCTTAGTGGGGGTCGGCTATGGCTACACCTTC. As protein: CASSLVGVGYGYTF.

V gene TRBV5-1 combines with J gene TRBJ2-3; D not certain. With 6 bases removed from V and 2 bases from J, the gap between germline ends came to 16 bases. Germline V gene data show CDR1 as SGHRS and CDR2 as YFSETQ. This CDR3 contains 15 residues. The CDR3 reads CASNRRPAHTDTQYF. CDR3 in DNA: TGCGCCAGCAACCGGCGGCCAGCTCACACAGATACGCAGTATTTT. The whole variable domain, remainder taken from reference TRBV5-1 and TRBJ2-3, is KAGVTQTPRYLIKTRGQQVTLSCSPISGHRSVSWYQQTPGQGLQFLFEYFSETQRNKGNFPGRFSGRQFSNSRSEMNVSTLELGDSALYLCASNRRPAHTDTQYFGPGTRLTVL.

Comment on this clonotype: Given a much more abundant clone one base away, this may be a read error. This sequence joins TRBV6-2 or TRBV6-3 and TRBJ2-5; TRBD1 agrees at 9 bases. Germline V gene data show CDR1 as MNHEY and CDR2 as SVGEGT. The CDR3 is 16 residues long. The CDR3: CASSYSGTGSQEIQYF. DNA for the CDR3: TGTGCCAGCAGTTACTCCGGGACAGGGAGCCAAGAGATCCAGTACTTC.

This clonotype was found a few times. J is TRBJ2-7 and V is TRBV11-2; unclear D gene. CDR3 size: 12 residues. CDR1 is SGHAT and CDR2 is FQNNGV in the germline V gene. With 5 bases removed from V and 3 bases from J, the gap between germline ends came to 8 bases. CDR3 sequence (DNA): TGTGCCAGCAGCATGCAGAGCTACGAGCAGTACGTC. Amino acid sequence: CASSMQSYEQYV.

The chain joins TRBV7-9 to TRBJ2-1, with unresolved D. Germline loops: CDR1 SEHNR, CDR2 FQNEAQ (reference sequence). This CDR3 is built from 12 residues. Deletions cut 5 bases from V and 7 bases from J, with 9 bases between. The CDR3 DNA sequence: TGTGCCAGCAGCCGGATGGGGAATGAGCAGTTCTTC. Translating gives CASSRMGNEQFF.

The table lists this clonotype with a few counts. This sequence joins TRBV11-2 and TRBJ1-2; weak D call: TRBD1 (5 bases). Germline V CDR1 and CDR2: SGHAT, FQNNGV. Trimming took 4 bases from V and 4 from J, leaving 10 bases between them. The CDR3 is 13 amino acids. CDR3 DNA sequence: TGTGCCAGCAGCTCACAGGACCTCTATGGCTACACCTTC. Translated, it gives CASSSQDLYGYTF.

This clonotype was seen a few times. The gene calls are TRBV6-6 and TRBJ2-2; D not certain. Germline CDR1 MNHNY, CDR2 SVGAGI (reference sequence). The CDR3 sequence is 16 residues long. Trimming took off 2 bases at V and 0 bases at J, with 10 bases between the two ends. In DNA form, the CDR3 reads TGTGCCAGCAGTTACCCTCAAGATTCGAACACCGGGGAGCTGTTTTTT. This sequence encodes CASSYPQDSNTGELFF.

The chain has TRBV7-2 and TRBJ2-2; D gene unclear. This CDR3 has 13 residues. Germline V lookup: CDR1 SGHTA, CDR2 FQGNSA. The V end was cut by 1 base, the J end by 7 bases, with 7 bases between. The chain's CDR3 is CASSLDWRGELFF. Here the CDR3 DNA reads TGTGCCAGCAGCTTAGATTGGCGCGGGGAGCTGTTTTTT.

The rearrangement links TRBV19 to TRBJ1-2; 9 nucleotides align to TRBD1. The V segment lost 6 bases and the J segment 4 bases; nucleotides outside the gene matches: 6. Germline V lookup: CDR1 LNHDA, CDR2 SQIVND (reference sequence). The CDR3 runs to 14 residues. DNA of the CDR3: TGTGCCAGTAGCTGGACAGGGGACGCCTATGGCTACACCTTC. Its protein product is CASSWTGDAYGYTF.

The gene calls are TRBV7-4 and TRBJ2-7; 11 bases agree with TRBD2. Germline V gene data show CDR1 as SGHVT and CDR2 as SQSDAQ. The CDR3 has 20 amino acids. V trimming: 4 bases; J trimming: 0 bases; junction bases outside the gene matches: 17. The CDR3 loop reads CASSSNTGLAVSPSSYEQYF. For the CDR3, the DNA is TGTGCCAGCAGCTCGAATACGGGACTAGCGGTATCACCTAGCTCCTACGAGCAGTACTTC. The full variable domain, its missing parts supplied by reference TRBV7-4 and TRBJ2-7, is GAGVSQSPRYKVAKRGRDVALRCDSISGHVTLYWYRQTLGQGSEVLTYSQSDAQRDKSGRPSGRFSAERPERSVSTLKIQRTEQGDSAVYLCASSSNTGLAVSPSSYEQYFGPGTRLTVT.

This clonotype has only a few counts. The rearrangement joins TRBV7-2 to TRBJ2-5, with a tentative D call TRBD1 (6 bases). V dropped 2 bases and J dropped 11 bases, with 18 bases sitting between them. The CDR3 loop spans 14 amino acids. Germline CDR1 SGHTA, CDR2 FQGNSA. CDR3 DNA sequence: TGTGCCAGCAGCTTATATGGGGGCAGGGGTGCACAGTACTTC. Its translation is CASSLYGGRGAQYF. Full variable domain (remainder filled in from reference TRBV7-2 and TRBJ2-5): GAGVSQSPSNKVTEKGKDVELRCDPISGHTALYWYRQSLGQGLEFLIYFQGNSAPDKSGLPSDRFSAERTGGSVSTLTIQRTQQEDSAVYLCASSLYGGRGAQYFGPGTRLLVL.

The chain recombines TRBV2 with TRBJ1-1; possible D gene TRBD1, 5 bases. The germline V gene encodes CDR1 SNHLY and CDR2 FYNNEI. With 7 bases removed from V and 5 bases from J, the gap between germline ends came to 26 bases. This CDR3 is 17 amino acids long. This CDR3 is CASKFHRQTAARTEAFF. In DNA, the CDR3 is TGTGCCAGCAAATTTCATCGACAGACAGCAGCGAGGACTGAAGCTTTCTTT.

The chain's CDR3 is CASSFLSRPDYEQYF. The CDR3 DNA follows: TGTGCCAGCAGTTTTCTCTCAAGGCCGGACTACGAGCAGTACTTC. J is TRBJ2-7 and V is TRBV7-2; D is unresolved. CDR3 length: 15 amino acids. Trimming took 6 bases from V and 3 from J, leaving 18 bases between them. Per the germline V gene, CDR1 is SGHTA and CDR2 is FQGNSA.

Many counts were recorded for this clonotype. The chain carries TRBV18 and TRBJ2-7; TRBD1 might be the D (5 bases). V shed 3 bases and J shed 5 bases, with 14 bases lying between them. The CDR3 totals 14 residues. Germline-derived CDR1 and CDR2 are KGHSH and LQKENI. The CDR3 DNA reads as TGTGCCAGCTCACCCGTCGGCAGGGTCCACGAGCAGTACGTC. As protein: CASSPVGRVHEQYV.

This chain uses TRBV20-1 with TRBJ2-6; TRBD1 agrees at 12 bases. Per germline, CDR1 DFQATT and CDR2 SNEGSKA (reference sequence). The CDR3 extends over 20 amino acids. J was trimmed by 4 bases and V by 0 bases; bases with no gene match: 13. CDR3 loop: CSARDRRRDRGPLGANVLTF. The CDR3 DNA sequence: TGCAGTGCTAGAGATAGGAGGAGGGACAGGGGGCCGTTGGGGGCCAACGTCCTGACTTTC.